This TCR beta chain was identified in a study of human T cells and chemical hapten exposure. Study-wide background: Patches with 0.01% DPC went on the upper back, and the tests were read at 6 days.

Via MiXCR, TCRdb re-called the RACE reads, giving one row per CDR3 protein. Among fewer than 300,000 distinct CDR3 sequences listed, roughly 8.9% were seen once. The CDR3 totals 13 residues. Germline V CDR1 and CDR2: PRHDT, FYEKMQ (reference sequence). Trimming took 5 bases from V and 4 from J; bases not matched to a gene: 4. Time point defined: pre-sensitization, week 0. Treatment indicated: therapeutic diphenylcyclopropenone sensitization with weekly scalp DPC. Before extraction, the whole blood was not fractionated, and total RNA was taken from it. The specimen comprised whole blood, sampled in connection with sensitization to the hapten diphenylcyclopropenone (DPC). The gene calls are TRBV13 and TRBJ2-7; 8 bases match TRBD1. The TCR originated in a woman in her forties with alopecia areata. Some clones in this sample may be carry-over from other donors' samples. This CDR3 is CASSPGGWYEQYF. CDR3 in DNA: TGTGCCAGCAGCCCAGGGGGCTGGTACGAGCAGTACTTC.